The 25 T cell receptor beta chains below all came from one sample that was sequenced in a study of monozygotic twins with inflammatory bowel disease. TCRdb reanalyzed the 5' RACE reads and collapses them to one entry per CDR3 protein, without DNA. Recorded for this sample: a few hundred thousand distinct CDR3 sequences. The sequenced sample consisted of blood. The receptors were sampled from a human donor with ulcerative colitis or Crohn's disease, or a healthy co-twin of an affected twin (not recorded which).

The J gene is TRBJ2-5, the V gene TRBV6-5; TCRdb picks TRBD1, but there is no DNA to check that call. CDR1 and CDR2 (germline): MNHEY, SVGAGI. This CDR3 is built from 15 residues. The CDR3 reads CASSYAGHGKETQYF.

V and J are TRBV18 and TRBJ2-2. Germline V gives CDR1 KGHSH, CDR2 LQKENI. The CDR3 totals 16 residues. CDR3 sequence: CASSPYSGNNIGELFF.

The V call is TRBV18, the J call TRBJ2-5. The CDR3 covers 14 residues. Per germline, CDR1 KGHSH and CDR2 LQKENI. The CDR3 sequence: CASSPPPIGETQYF.

CDR3 sequence reads: CASSKGNQPQHF. The rearrangement uses TRBV19 and TRBJ1-5. This CDR3 has 12 residues. CDR1 and CDR2 (germline): LNHDA, SQIVND (reference sequence).

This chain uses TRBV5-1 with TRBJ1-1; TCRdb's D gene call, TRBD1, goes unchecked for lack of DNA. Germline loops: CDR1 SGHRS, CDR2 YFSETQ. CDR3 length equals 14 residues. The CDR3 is CASSFATGGTEAFF.

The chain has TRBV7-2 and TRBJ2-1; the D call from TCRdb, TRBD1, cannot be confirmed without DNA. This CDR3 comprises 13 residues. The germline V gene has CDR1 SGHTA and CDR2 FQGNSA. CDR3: CASSSDRVNEQFF. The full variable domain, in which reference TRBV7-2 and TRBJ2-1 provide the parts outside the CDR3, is GAGVSQSPSNKVTEKGKDVELRCDPISGHTALYWYRQSLGQGLEFLIYFQGNSAPDKSGLPSDRFSAERTGGSVSTLTIQRTQQEDSAVYLCASSSDRVNEQFFGPGTRLTVL.

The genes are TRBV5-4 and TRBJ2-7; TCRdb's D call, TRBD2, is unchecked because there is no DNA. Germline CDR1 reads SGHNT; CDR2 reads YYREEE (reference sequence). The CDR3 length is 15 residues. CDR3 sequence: CASSRESRVSYEQYF.

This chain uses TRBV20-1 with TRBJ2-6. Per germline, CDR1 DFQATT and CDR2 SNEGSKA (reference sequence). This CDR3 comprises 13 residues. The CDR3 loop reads CSARDLGTNVLTF.

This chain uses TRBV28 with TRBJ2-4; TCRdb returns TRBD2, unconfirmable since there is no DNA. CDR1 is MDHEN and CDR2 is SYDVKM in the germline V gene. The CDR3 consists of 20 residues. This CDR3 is CASSTEEWETENIAKNIQYF. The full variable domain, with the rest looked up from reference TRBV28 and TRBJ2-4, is DVKVTQSSRYLVKRTGEKVFLECVQDMDHENMFWYRQDPGLGLRLIYFSYDVKMKEKGDIPEGYSVSREKKERFSLILESASTNQTSMYLCASSTEEWETENIAKNIQYFGAGTRLSVL.

CDR3 loop: CASRTDRGATGELFF. V is TRBV2 and J is TRBJ2-2; TCRdb calls TRBD1, which cannot be checked without DNA. The V gene's germline CDR1 is SNHLY and CDR2 FYNNEI. The CDR3 is 15 residues long.

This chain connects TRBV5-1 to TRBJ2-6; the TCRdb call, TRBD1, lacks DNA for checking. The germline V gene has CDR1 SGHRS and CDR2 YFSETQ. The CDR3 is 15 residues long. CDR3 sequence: CASSFPVSGANVLTF.

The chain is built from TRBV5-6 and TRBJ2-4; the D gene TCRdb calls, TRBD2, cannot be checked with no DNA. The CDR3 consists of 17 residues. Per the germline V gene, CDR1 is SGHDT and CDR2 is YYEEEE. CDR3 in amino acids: CASSLEGQRGTKNIQYF. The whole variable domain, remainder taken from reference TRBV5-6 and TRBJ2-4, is DAGVTQSPTHLIKTRGQQVTLRCSPKSGHDTVSWYQQALGQGPQFIFQYYEEEERQRGNFPDRFSGHQFPNYSSELNVNALLLGDSALYLCASSLEGQRGTKNIQYFGAGTRLSVL.

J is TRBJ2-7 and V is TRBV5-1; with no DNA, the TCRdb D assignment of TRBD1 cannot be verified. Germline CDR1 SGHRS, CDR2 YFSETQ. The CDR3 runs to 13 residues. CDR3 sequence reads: CASSPQGDYEQYF.

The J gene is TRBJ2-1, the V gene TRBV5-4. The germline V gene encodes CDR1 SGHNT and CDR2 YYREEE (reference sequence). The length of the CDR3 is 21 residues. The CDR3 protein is CASSLGQGWVIWPTLYNEQFF.

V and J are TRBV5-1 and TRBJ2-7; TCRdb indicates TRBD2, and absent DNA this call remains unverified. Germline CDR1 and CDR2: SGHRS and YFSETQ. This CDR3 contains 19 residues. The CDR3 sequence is CASSPGTKRGGPLSYEQYF.

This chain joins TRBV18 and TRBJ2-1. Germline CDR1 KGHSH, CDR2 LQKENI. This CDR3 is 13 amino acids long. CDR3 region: CASSPPSRPEQFF.

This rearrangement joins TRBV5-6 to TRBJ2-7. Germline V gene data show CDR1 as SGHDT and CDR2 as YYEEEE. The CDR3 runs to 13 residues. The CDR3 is CASSLVYTYEQYF.

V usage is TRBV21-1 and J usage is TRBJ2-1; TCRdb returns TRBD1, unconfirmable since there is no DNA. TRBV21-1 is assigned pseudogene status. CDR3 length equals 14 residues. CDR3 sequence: CASTQRGGGDEQFF.

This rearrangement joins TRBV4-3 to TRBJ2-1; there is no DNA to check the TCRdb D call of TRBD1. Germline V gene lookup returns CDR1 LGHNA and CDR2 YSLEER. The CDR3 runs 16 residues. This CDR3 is CASSALQGFSYNEQFF.

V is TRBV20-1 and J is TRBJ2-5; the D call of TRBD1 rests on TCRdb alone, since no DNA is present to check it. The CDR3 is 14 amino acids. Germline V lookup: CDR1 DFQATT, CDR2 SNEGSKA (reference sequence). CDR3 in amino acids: CSASPGAQQETQYF.

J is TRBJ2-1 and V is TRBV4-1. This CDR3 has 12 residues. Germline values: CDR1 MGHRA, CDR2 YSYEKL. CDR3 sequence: CASSQANNEQFF.

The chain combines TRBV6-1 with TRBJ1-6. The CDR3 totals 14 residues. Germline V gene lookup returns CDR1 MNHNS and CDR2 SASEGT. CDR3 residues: CASSRLISDSPLHF.

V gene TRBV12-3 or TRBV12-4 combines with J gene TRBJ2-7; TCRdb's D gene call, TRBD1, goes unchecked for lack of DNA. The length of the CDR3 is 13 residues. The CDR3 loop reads CASRRNRGYEQYF.

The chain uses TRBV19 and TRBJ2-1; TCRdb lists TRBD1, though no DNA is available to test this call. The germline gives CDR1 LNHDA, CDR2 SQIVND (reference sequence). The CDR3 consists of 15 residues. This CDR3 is CASRLTGAAGHEQFF.

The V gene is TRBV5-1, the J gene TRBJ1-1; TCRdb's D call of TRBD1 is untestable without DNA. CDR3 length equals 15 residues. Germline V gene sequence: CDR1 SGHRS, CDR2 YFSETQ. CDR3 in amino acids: CASSWTGRMNTEAFF.